This TCR beta chain is from a study of cytomegalovirus exposure and HLA in healthy donors. Study-level results: In a later analysis, at a false discovery rate of 0.05, over 15,000 TCR beta sequences were associated with HLA alleles. A cluster of highly shared sequence variants was likely a sequencing artifact. Later analysis suggested most CMV-associated TCR beta chains were HLA-restricted.

In nominal health when sampled, donors likely had unrecorded immune exposures nonetheless. The primer mix had 60 Vbeta and 13 Jbeta primers. Some clones are missing from TCRdb's copy, which holds only in-frame ones; the method was immunoSEQ multiplex PCR. Found here are about 150,000 clones, roughly 80% of them singletons; the top ten hold about 5%. Trimming removed 6 bases at V and 5 bases at J, with 13 bases between. The V gene's germline CDR1 is MDHEN and CDR2 SYDVKM. The CDR3 consists of 14 residues. Notes on this clone: Its antigen is still unknown.

V is TRBV28 and J is TRBJ1-4; D is possibly TRBD1 (5 bases). Sequenced input: PBMCs. The receptor's source is a young man in good health and CMV-seropositive. The CDR3 is CASRVGPQNEKLFF. The CDR3 DNA reads as TGTGCCAGCAGGGTGGGGCCTCAGAATGAAAAACTGTTTTTT.